The sequence of this T cell receptor beta chain was determined in a study of siplizumab effects on memory and regulatory T cells. Data came from immunoSEQ multiplex PCR; TCRdb stores just in-frame clones and leaves some out. Among 110,000 or so clones listed, under 95% were seen once. Remarks on this clone: Its antigen remains unidentified.

Study-level points and caveats: Among alloreactive clones, only a minor fraction mapped to unstimulated subsets. Where siplizumab was present, mappable alloreactive CD4+ clones averaged roughly 72% Treg-derived, compared with approximately 29% in controls. Naive T cells seemed more diverse than memory cells and seemed major alloresponse contributors.

Sequenced sample: Tregs sorted from blood. The TCR originated in a human donor in good health.

The CDR3 DNA sequence: TGTGCCAGCAGTGAATTCAGCGGGACCAGCACAGATACGCAGTATTTT. Translating gives CASSEFSGTSTDTQYF. The chain combines TRBV6-1 with TRBJ2-3, with 7 bases identical to TRBD2. The length of the CDR3 is 16 residues. With V trimmed by 2 bases and J by 0 bases, 5 bases remained unmatched. Germline loops: CDR1 MNHNS, CDR2 SASEGT.